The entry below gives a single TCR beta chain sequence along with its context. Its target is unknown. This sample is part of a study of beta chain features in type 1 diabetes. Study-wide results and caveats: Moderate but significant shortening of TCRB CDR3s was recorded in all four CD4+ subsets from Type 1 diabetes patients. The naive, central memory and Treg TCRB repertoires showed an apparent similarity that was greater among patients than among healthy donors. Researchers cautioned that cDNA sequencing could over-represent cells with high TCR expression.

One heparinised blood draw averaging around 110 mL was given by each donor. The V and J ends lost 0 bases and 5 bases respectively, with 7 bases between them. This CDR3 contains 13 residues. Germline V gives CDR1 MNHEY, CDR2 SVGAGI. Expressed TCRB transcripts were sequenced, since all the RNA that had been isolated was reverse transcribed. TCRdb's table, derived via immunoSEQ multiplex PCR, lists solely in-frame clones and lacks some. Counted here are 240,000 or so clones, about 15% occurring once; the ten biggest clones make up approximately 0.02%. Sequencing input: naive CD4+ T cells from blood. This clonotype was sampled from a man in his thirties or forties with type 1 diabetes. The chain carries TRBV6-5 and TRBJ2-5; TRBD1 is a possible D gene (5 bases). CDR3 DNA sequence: TGTGCCAGCAGTTACTCGGGGCTGGAGACCCAGTACTTC. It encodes CASSYSGLETQYF.